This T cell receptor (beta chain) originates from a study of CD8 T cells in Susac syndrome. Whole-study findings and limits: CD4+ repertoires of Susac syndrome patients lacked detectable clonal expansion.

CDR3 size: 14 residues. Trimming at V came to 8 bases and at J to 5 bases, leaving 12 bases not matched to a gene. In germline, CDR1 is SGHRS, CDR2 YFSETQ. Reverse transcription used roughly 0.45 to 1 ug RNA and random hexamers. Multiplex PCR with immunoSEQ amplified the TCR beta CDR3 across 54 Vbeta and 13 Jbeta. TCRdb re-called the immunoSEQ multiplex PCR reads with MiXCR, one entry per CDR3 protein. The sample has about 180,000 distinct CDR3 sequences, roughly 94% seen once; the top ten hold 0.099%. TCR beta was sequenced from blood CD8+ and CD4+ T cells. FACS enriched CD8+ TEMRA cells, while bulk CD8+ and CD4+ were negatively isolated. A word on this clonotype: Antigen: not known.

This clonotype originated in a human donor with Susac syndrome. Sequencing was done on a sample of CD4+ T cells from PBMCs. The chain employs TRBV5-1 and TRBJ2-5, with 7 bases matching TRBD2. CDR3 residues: CASSLGGVRETQYF. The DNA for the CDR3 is TGCGCCAGTTCCCTGGGAGGGGTGAGGGAGACCCAGTACTTC.